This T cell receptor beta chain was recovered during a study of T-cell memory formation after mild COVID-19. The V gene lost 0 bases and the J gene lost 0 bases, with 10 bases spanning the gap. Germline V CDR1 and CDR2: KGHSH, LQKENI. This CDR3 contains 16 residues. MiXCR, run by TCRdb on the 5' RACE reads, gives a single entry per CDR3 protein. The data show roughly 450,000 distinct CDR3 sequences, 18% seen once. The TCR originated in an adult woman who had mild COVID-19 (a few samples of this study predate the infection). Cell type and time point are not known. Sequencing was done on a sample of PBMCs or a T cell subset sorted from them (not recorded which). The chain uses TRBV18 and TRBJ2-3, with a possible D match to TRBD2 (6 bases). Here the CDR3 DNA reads TGTGCCAGCTCACCACCCTCCGGGAGTAGCACAGATACGCAGTATTTT. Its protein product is CASSPPSGSSTDTQYF.